The 18 T cell receptor beta chains given below trace back to one sample, sequenced in a study of blood T cells in healthy people across ages. PCR was performed a second time for about 6 to 12 cycles using a sample-barcoded 5' primer and a J-beta primer mix. TCRdb re-called the 5' RACE reads through MiXCR, storing one row per CDR3 protein. Of fewer than 2,000,000 distinct CDR3 sequences listed, about 35% are singletons. Sample: blood. The receptors were sampled from a woman in her 30s in good health.

The rearrangement links TRBV27 to TRBJ1-1; D uncertain. The CDR3 spans 15 residues. In germline, CDR1 is MNHEY, CDR2 SMNVEV (reference sequence). The V end was cut by 5 bases, the J end by 1 base, with 14 bases between. The CDR3 bases are TGTGCCAGCAGTCGGACGGGCCTGTCGAACACTGAAGCTTTCTTT. Amino acid sequence: CASSRTGLSNTEAFF.

This clonotype was seen a few times. The V gene is TRBV6-1, the J gene TRBJ2-3, with 7 bases matching TRBD1. The CDR3 length is 15 residues. Losses at the gene ends were 6 bases for V and 3 bases for J; bases not matched to a gene: 9. Germline loops: CDR1 MNHNS, CDR2 SASEGT. CDR3 amino acids: CASSHEDRRTDTQYF. The CDR3 bases are TGTGCCAGCAGCCACGAGGACAGGCGTACAGATACGCAGTATTTT.

The chain recombines TRBV6-5 with TRBJ2-7; D gene ambiguous. The V gene's germline CDR1 is MNHEY and CDR2 SVGAGI. The CDR3 extends over 13 amino acids. Trimming removed 2 bases at V and 2 bases at J, with 7 bases between. The DNA of the CDR3 is TGTGCCAGCAGTTACGGGGAAACCTACGAGCAGTACTTC. Its protein product is CASSYGETYEQYF.

The chain has TRBV30 and TRBJ1-2; weak D call: TRBD1 (6 bases). The V and J ends lost 1 base and 4 bases respectively, with 10 bases between them. CDR1 and CDR2 from the germline V gene are GTSNPN and SVGIG (reference sequence). The CDR3 runs 13 residues. CDR3 loop: CAWSDGGGYGYTF. CDR3 coding DNA: TGTGCCTGGAGTGATGGGGGCGGCTATGGCTACACCTTC. Variable domain in full (rest from reference TRBV30 and TRBJ1-2): SQTIHQWPATLVQPVGSPLSLECTVEGTSNPNLYWYRQAAGRGLQLLFYSVGIGQISSEVPQNLSASRPQDRQFILSSKKLLLSDSGFYLCAWSDGGGYGYTFGSGTRLTVV.

This clonotype was seen only once. Germline and junction disagree at one end, which may indicate a read error. CDR3 sequence: CSARGGTSQEAQYF. Written as DNA, the CDR3 is TGCAGTGCTAGGGGTGGGACTTCCCAAGAGGCCCAGTACTTC. The rearrangement joins TRBV20-1 to TRBJ2-5; D perhaps matches TRBD2 (6 bases). The CDR3 is 14 amino acids. Germline CDR1 is DFQATT and CDR2 is SNEGSKA (reference sequence).

The V gene is TRBV2, the J gene TRBJ1-4, with TRBD1 matching 9 bases. With V trimmed by 8 bases and J by 10 bases, 5 bases remained unmatched. The length of the CDR3 is 12 residues. Germline lookup yields CDR1 SNHLY and CDR2 FYNNEI. The CDR3 nucleotides read TGTGCCAGCCGGGGACAGGGTCCAAAACTGTTTTTT. Translated, it gives CASRGQGPKLFF.

A few counts support this clonotype. V is TRBV10-3 and J is TRBJ2-7, with D possibly matching TRBD1 (6 bases). Germline-derived CDR1 and CDR2 are ENHRY and SYGVKD. V was cut by 4 bases and J by 2 bases, with 15 bases left in between. The CDR3 sequence is 15 residues long. CDR3 bases: TGTGCCATCAGTGGTAAGGCGGCAGGGGCCTACGAGCAGTACTTC. Residues: CAISGKAAGAYEQYF.

V and J are TRBV28 and TRBJ1-2; TRBD1 is a possible D gene (6 bases). There are 13 residues in the CDR3. Looked up from germline, CDR1 is MDHEN and CDR2 is SYDVKM. Trimming cost V 6 bases and J 8 bases, with 16 bases left between them. The CDR3 here is CASSLIVGGGYTF. CDR3 sequence (DNA): TGTGCCAGCAGCTTGATTGTTGGGGGCGGCTACACCTTC.

The rearrangement links TRBV20-1 to TRBJ1-4, with TRBD1 as a possible D gene (6 bases). Between the trimmed V and J ends, which lost 5 bases and 7 bases, there was a span of 17 bases. Germline loops: CDR1 DFQATT, CDR2 SNEGSKA (reference sequence). The CDR3 consists of 14 residues. CDR3 residues: CSASRGGRGEKLFF. The CDR3 coding sequence is TGCAGTGCTTCCCGTGGGGGGCGGGGTGAAAAACTGTTTTTT.

In regard to this clonotype: An end of the junction does not agree with germline; a read error may underlie this. The chain combines TRBV20-1 with TRBJ2-1; D is tentatively TRBD1 or TRBD2 (7 bases each). The CDR3 contains 13 residues. Germline CDR1 reads DFQATT; CDR2 reads SNEGSKA (reference sequence). The CDR3 nucleotides are TGCAGGGCCCAGGGGGGGGATTACAGTGAGCAGTTCTTC. It codes for CRAQGGDYSEQFF.

The chain employs TRBV11-2 and TRBJ2-3; TRBD2 might be the D (6 bases). V lost 3 bases to trimming and J lost 2 bases, with 12 bases between them. This CDR3 has 15 amino acids. Germline CDR1 SGHAT, CDR2 FQNNGV. CDR3 bases: TGTGCCAGCAGCTTTTGGGGGGAATCCACAGATACGCAGTATTTT. It codes for CASSFWGESTDTQYF.

The sample holds a few counts of this clonotype. CDR3 region: CASSSDGESSYEQYF. CDR3 nucleotide sequence: TGTGCCAGCAGTTCCGACGGGGAAAGCTCCTACGAGCAGTACTTC. V usage is TRBV12-3 or TRBV12-4 and J usage is TRBJ2-7; D possibly corresponds to TRBD2 (5 bases). This CDR3 spans 15 amino acids. Trimming took off 4 bases at V and 0 bases at J, with 13 bases between the two ends.

The gene calls are TRBV20-1 and TRBJ2-7, with D possibly TRBD2 on 5 matching bases. V was pared by 3 bases and J by 5 bases, with 17 bases between. This CDR3 is 14 amino acids long. The germline gives CDR1 DFQATT, CDR2 SNEGSKA (reference sequence). As DNA, the CDR3 is TGCAGTGCTAGCGAGAGGCGGAGGCCTGACGAGCAGTACGTC. It yields the protein CSASERRRPDEQYV.

Many counts were recorded for this clonotype. J is TRBJ2-5 and V is TRBV15, with 10 bases fitting TRBD1. CDR1 LNHNV and CDR2 YYDKDF come from the germline V gene (reference sequence). J lost 5 bases, V lost 2 bases, and 11 bases had no gene match. This CDR3 is 17 amino acids long. For the CDR3, the DNA is TGTGCCACCAGCAGATGGATGACAGGGGGCGATAGGGAGACCCAGTACTTC. Translating it yields CATSRWMTGGDRETQYF.

In regard to this clonotype: Since a much larger clone is just one base distant, this may be a read error. This chain uses TRBV29-1 with TRBJ2-3; TRBD2 matches at 7 bases. There are 15 residues in the CDR3. The trim removed 4 bases at V and 0 bases at J, leaving 7 bases unmatched. Germline V gene data show CDR1 as SQVTM and CDR2 as ANQGSEA. The CDR3 reads CSVGWVGGSTDTQYF. CDR3 DNA: TGCAGCGTTGGCTGGGTGGGAGGGAGCACAGATACGCAGTATTTT.

The V and J genes are TRBV7-8 and TRBJ2-7; maybe TRBD1 (6 bases). The V end lost 2 bases, the J end lost 4 bases, and 12 bases lay between the germline ends. Germline loops: CDR1 SGHVS, CDR2 FQNEAQ. CDR3 size: 14 residues. CDR3 region: CASSLMGTGYEQYF. CDR3 in DNA: TGTGCCAGCAGCTTAATGGGTACAGGGTACGAGCAGTACTTC.

The rearrangement links TRBV11-2 to TRBJ1-1; D is unclear. Germline CDR1 is SGHAT and CDR2 is FQNNGV. There are 14 residues in the CDR3. V gave up 5 bases and J gave up 6 bases, with 16 bases separating them. CDR3 residues: CASSRIAGEAEAFF. The DNA of the CDR3 is TGTGCCAGCAGCCGGATCGCCGGGGAGGCTGAAGCTTTCTTT. The whole variable domain, filled in from reference TRBV11-2 and TRBJ1-1, reads EAGVAQSPRYKIIEKRQSVAFWCNPISGHATLYWYQQILGQGPKLLIQFQNNGVVDDSQLPKDRFSAERLKGVDSTLKIQPAKLEDSAVYLCASSRIAGEAEAFFGQGTRLTVV.

V is TRBV7-9 and J is TRBJ2-7; TRBD1 aligns across 8 bases. This CDR3 is built from 16 residues. J gave up 2 bases and V 7 bases, and 13 bases lay outside the gene matches. Germline loops: CDR1 SEHNR, CDR2 FQNEAQ (reference sequence). CDR3 nucleotides: TGTGCCAGCACCCCAACGGTGCAGGGGGCTACCTACGAGCAGTACTTC. Amino acids: CASTPTVQGATYEQYF.